This T cell receptor beta chain came from a study of CD8 T cell repertoires and HIV-1 epitope variants. Study at large: Twenty-five autologous and known Gag and Nef epitope variant peptides each stimulated T cells separately.

The CDR3 consists of 13 residues. J gave up 4 bases and V 5 bases, and 4 bases lay outside the gene matches. CDR1 is MDHEN and CDR2 is SYDVKM in the germline V gene. Notes on this clone: Its antigen remains unknown.

TCRdb's copy holds only in-frame clones and misses some; the assay was immunoSEQ multiplex PCR. The sample has roughly 7,300 clones, around 60% seen once. The J gene is TRBJ2-7, the V gene TRBV28, with 8 nucleotides matching TRBD1. The sequencing input was cultured CD8+ T cells derived from PBMCs. The sequence derives from a male donor with HIV. CDR3 amino acids: CASSQGQGYEQYF. The CDR3 DNA reads TGTGCCAGCAGTCAAGGACAGGGTTACGAGCAGTACTTC.